This TCR beta chain was found in a study of T-cell memory formation after mild COVID-19. Barcoded TCR alpha and TCR beta cDNA libraries with UMIs came from 5'RACE using constant-segment primers. TCRdb re-called the 5' RACE reads through MiXCR, storing one row per CDR3 protein. The repertoire holds 120,000 or so distinct CDR3 sequences, with 15% to 20% as singletons. Overall study findings and caveats: Memory cells collected pre-infection included some clones that later responded, suggesting cross-reactive memory joined. Day 15 to 85 contracting clones showed balanced CD4/CD8; later expanders leaned CD4+.

Germline lookup yields CDR1 LNHDA and CDR2 SQIVND (reference sequence). V lost 5 bases and J lost 5, with 24 bases in between. This CDR3 region has 17 residues. Comments on this clonotype: The target antigen is unknown.

This chain connects TRBV19 to TRBJ2-5; either TRBD1 or TRBD2 may supply D (5 bases each). The sequenced material came from PBMCs or a T cell subset sorted from them (not recorded which). This sequence was found in a man aged 18-30 years who had mild COVID-19 (a few samples of this study predate the infection). Cell type and time point are not known. This chain's CDR3 is CASSPNPIGTKRETQYF. As DNA, the CDR3 is TGTGCCAGTAGTCCAAACCCGATCGGGACCAAGCGGGAGACCCAGTACTTC.